The rows below give T cell receptor beta chains drawn from one sample of a study of blood T cell repertoires in COVID-19. Profiling relied on immunoSEQ multiplex PCR, and the TCRdb table lists in-frame clones only, not all of them. The sample carries 400,000 to 450,000 clones, 90% recorded once. The sequenced sample was PBMCs or T cells enriched from blood (not recorded which). These receptors came from a young man who had recovered from COVID-19. The CDR3 runs from the conserved cysteine through the conserved F or W.

v_call	j_call	cdr3_aa
TRBV19	TRBJ2-3	CASSIRTSGVSTDTQYF
TRBV3-1/TRBV3-2	TRBJ1-5	CASSQGTGNQPQHF
TRBV19	TRBJ2-1	CASSTRLAARYNEQFF
TRBV30	TRBJ2-7	CAWSLRTYEQYF
TRBV3-1/TRBV3-2	TRBJ1-6	CASSSGQDNSPLHF
TRBV3-1/TRBV3-2	TRBJ1-4	CASSQGTGNEKLFF
TRBV28	TRBJ2-1	CASSWLAGDPGEQFF
TRBV11-2	TRBJ2-5	CASSPTSLETQYF
TRBV5-4	TRBJ2-5	CASSSTGEEETQYF
TRBV6-5	TRBJ1-1	CASSFEPSTEAFF
TRBV2	TRBJ2-2	CASVGTSGPITGELFF
TRBV7-8	TRBJ1-5	CASSLADRATFPGQPQHF
TRBV27	TRBJ2-1	CASSFRVGWDEQFF
TRBV13	TRBJ1-1	CASSLTGWGTNTEAFF
TRBV3-1/TRBV3-2	TRBJ1-4	CASSQGLSNEKLFF
TRBV5-1	TRBJ1-2	CAVLLTAIYGYTF
TRBV7-2	TRBJ2-5	CASSLRRGRGQETQYF
TRBV9	TRBJ1-3	CASSVEPELNSGNTIYF
TRBV24-1	TRBJ1-2	CATSGQGNGYTF
TRBV10-3	TRBJ2-7	CAISEGLAGALGAEQYF
TRBV27	TRBJ1-3	CASSLSLGHSSGNTIYF
TRBV25-1	TRBJ1-4	CASRGQGNREKLFF
TRBV27	TRBJ1-2	CASSFGRFYGYTF
TRBV18	TRBJ1-1	CASSPGTGNTEAFF
TRBV12-3/TRBV12-4	TRBJ1-1	CASSASFGTEAFF
TRBV27	TRBJ1-1	CASSPRGRRAFF
TRBV6-5	TRBJ1-3	CASRQTPVAGNTIYF
TRBV12-1	TRBJ1-6	CASSLNRSSYNSPLHF